This T cell receptor beta chain stems from a study of blood T cell repertoires in COVID-19. The assay was immunoSEQ multiplex PCR, and TCRdb's table has in-frame clones only and misses some. The sample lists roughly 300,000 clones; over 80% were seen once. With regard to this clone: Other DNA sequences in the sample encode the same CDR3.

The V gene's germline CDR1 is SGHRS and CDR2 YFSETQ. The length of the CDR3 is 14 residues. Trimming removed 0 bases at V and 8 bases at J, with 11 bases between. Material for sequencing was peripheral blood. This receptor was taken from a woman between 35 and 50 years old who had recovered from COVID-19. The V and J genes are TRBV5-1 and TRBJ1-4, with D possibly matching TRBD1 (6 bases). The CDR3 loop is CASSLEGGGEKLFF. DNA of the CDR3: TGCGCCAGCAGCTTGGAAGGGGGTGGCGAAAAACTGTTTTTT.